This entry concerns a single TCR beta chain. One end of the junction is discordant with germline, which a read error may explain. CDR1 is WNHNN, CDR2 SYGVQD, per germline (reference sequence). This CDR3 is built from 14 residues. The sample belongs to a study of tumor-infiltrating lymphocytes in primary liver carcinoma. About the study: Patients of both sexes were 30 to 69 years old.

Researchers generated TCR beta cDNA from about 450 ng of total RNA, relying on a constant-region primer. What produced the TCR beta libraries was three nested multiplex PCR rounds using slightly modified ARM-PCR. For roughly 11 cycles apiece, the opening two PCR rounds ran with TRBV1-TRBV30 forward primers and a C-beta reverse primer. MiXCR was run by TCRdb on the multiplex PCR reads, yielding one entry per CDR3 protein. The sample holds more than 45,000 distinct CDR3 sequences, about 80% seen once. Bulk tissue was left unsorted, and RNA and DNA were co-extracted from roughly 20-30 mg of it. Sequencing used liver tumor tissue from sampling region 3. Subset reported: tumor region T3, left-lateral pole. This sequence joins TRBV10-1 and TRBJ2-3, with a tentative D call TRBD1 (5 bases). The sequence was collected from a man in his forties or fifties with primary liver carcinoma and hepatitis B virus infection. The CDR3, as DNA: TGCGCCAGCAGTGAGTCCCAGGAGACAGATGCGCAGTATTTT. It translates to CASSESQETDAQYF.